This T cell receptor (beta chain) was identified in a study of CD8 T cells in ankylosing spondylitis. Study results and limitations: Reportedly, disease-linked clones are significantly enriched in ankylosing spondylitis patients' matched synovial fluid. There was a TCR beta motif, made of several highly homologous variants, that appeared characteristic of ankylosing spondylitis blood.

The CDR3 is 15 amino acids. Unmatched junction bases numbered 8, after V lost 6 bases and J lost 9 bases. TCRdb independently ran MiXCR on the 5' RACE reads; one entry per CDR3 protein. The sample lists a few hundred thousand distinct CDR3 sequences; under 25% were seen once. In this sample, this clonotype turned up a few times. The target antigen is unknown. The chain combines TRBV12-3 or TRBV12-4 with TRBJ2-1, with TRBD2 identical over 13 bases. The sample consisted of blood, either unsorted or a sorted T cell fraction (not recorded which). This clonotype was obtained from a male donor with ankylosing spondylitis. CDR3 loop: CASSITSGGGAEQFF. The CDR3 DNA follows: TGTGCCAGCAGCATAACTAGCGGGGGGGGGGCTGAGCAGTTCTTC.